Listed here are 19 T cell receptor beta chains from one sample, sequenced in a study of glioma-infiltrating T cells after dendritic cell vaccination. The method was immunoSEQ multiplex PCR; TCRdb's version includes in-frame clones alone and lacks a portion of them. This table has about 58,000 clones, approximately 81% appearing once. Time point reported: after dendritic cell vaccination, including at tumor progression/relapse. Sequenced here: blood, sampled after dendritic cell vaccination. The receptors derive from a human donor with glioblastoma.

J is TRBJ2-7 and V is TRBV27, with TRBD2 matching 7 bases. This CDR3 comprises 15 residues. V lost 8 bases to trimming and J lost 6 bases; unmatched junction nucleotides: 16. Germline values: CDR1 MNHEY, CDR2 SMNVEV (reference sequence). CDR3 amino acids: CASGGGSVRRREQYF. DNA of the CDR3: TGTGCCAGCGGGGGGGGTAGTGTCCGCCGTCGCGAGCAGTACTTC.

This sequence joins TRBV4-3 and TRBJ2-2; D might be TRBD2 (6 bases). This CDR3 comprises 17 residues. V was cut by 1 base and J by 5 bases, with 17 bases left in between. From germline, CDR1 is LGHNA and CDR2 YSLEER. The CDR3 protein is CASSQGSTLRGTGELFF. The CDR3 DNA reads as TGCGCCAGCAGCCAAGGTTCCACCCTACGGGGGACCGGGGAGCTGTTTTTT.

The chain combines TRBV4-2 with TRBJ2-7; 9 bases fit TRBD1. The junction had 9 bases not matched to a gene; V was cut back by 2 bases and J by 4 bases. Germline V gives CDR1 LGHNA, CDR2 YNFKEQ. CDR3 length equals 16 residues. For the CDR3, the DNA is TGTGCCAGCAGCCAACAGGCCGGGACAGGGCAATACGAGCAGTACTTC. Protein sequence: CASSQQAGTGQYEQYF.

The chain employs TRBV5-6 and TRBJ1-3; 8 bases line up with TRBD1. This CDR3 has 17 amino acids. Germline V gene lookup returns CDR1 SGHDT and CDR2 YYEEEE. Trimming cost V 0 bases and J 2 bases; bases outside gene matches: 7. CDR3 amino acids: CASSLAPGQEAGNTIYF. The CDR3 region has the DNA TGTGCCAGCAGCTTGGCACCGGGACAGGAAGCTGGAAACACCATATATTTT.

As for this clone: Other DNA sequences in the sample encode the same CDR3. The chain recombines TRBV19 with TRBJ2-5; tentative D call: TRBD1 (6 bases). The germline V gene encodes CDR1 LNHDA and CDR2 SQIVND (reference sequence). V dropped 6 bases and J dropped 3 bases, with 17 bases sitting between them. The CDR3 totals 15 residues. CDR3 sequence reads: CASSLTGTGKETQYF. The CDR3 bases are TGTGCCAGTAGCCTGACAGGAACAGGGAAAGAGACCCAGTACTTC.

J is TRBJ2-2 and V is TRBV6-5; D is undetermined. Trimming pared 6 bases from V and 6 bases from J, leaving 17 bases between. This CDR3 contains 15 residues. From germline, CDR1 is MNHEY and CDR2 SVGAGI. This chain's CDR3 is CASRPPGLKAGELFF. The CDR3 DNA follows: TGTGCCAGCAGGCCTCCGGGTCTCAAAGCCGGGGAGCTGTTTTTT.

V is TRBV5-1 and J is TRBJ1-1; 10 bases agree with TRBD1. The CDR3 totals 16 residues. Germline V CDR1 and CDR2: SGHRS, YFSETQ. The V segment lost 0 bases and the J segment 2 bases; nucleotides outside the gene matches: 4. The CDR3 loop is CASSLGDRGQNTEAFF. CDR3 nucleotides: TGCGCCAGCAGCTTGGGGGACAGGGGTCAAAACACTGAAGCTTTCTTT.

Here the CDR3 reads CASSQEIGTSGARRTQYF. CDR3 nucleotides: TGCGCCAGCAGCCAAGAAATTGGAACTAGCGGGGCACGGAGGACGCAGTATTTT. V is TRBV4-1 and J is TRBJ2-3; 10 nucleotides match TRBD2. Germline CDR1 and CDR2: MGHRA and YSYEKL. This CDR3 region has 18 residues. V shed 0 bases and J 9 bases; nucleotides not matched to a gene: 15.

This clone was counted once. Written as DNA, the CDR3 is TGCGCCAGCAGCCAAGATCGGGGACAGGGCAGACTGTTTTTT. Protein: CASSQDRGQGRLFF. This chain joins TRBV4-3 and TRBJ1-4; 9 bases fit TRBD1. From germline, CDR1 is LGHNA and CDR2 YSLEER. V was clipped by 0 bases and J by 13 bases; unmatched bases: 6. The CDR3 is 14 residues long.

This chain connects TRBV5-1 to TRBJ2-5; 9 positions agree with TRBD2. Per the germline V gene, CDR1 is SGHRS and CDR2 is YFSETQ. The CDR3 extends over 15 amino acids. Unmatched junction bases numbered 5, after V lost 0 bases and J lost 5 bases. The CDR3 sequence is CASSLDSGGLETQYF. CDR3 sequence (DNA): TGCGCCAGCAGCTTGGATAGCGGGGGATTGGAGACCCAGTACTTC.

The J gene is TRBJ1-5, the V gene TRBV2, with D possibly matching TRBD1 (5 bases). This CDR3 comprises 14 residues. V lost 2 bases, J lost 6 bases, and 11 bases lay in between. Germline V gene data show CDR1 as SNHLY and CDR2 as FYNNEI. Here the CDR3 DNA reads TGTGCCAGCAGTGAACGCAGGGATAGTCAGCCCCAGCATTTT. It codes for CASSERRDSQPQHF.

The chain is built from TRBV5-6 and TRBJ1-2, with D unresolved. In germline, CDR1 is SGHDT, CDR2 YYEEEE. V was clipped by 2 bases and J by 4 bases, with 12 bases between them. The CDR3 loop spans 14 amino acids. The CDR3 loop is CASSLGPRSYGYTF. Here the CDR3 DNA reads TGTGCCAGCAGCTTAGGCCCACGGAGCTATGGCTACACCTTC.

The sample holds one count of this clone. The gene calls are TRBV4-3 and TRBJ2-6; 10 positions agree with TRBD2. With V trimmed by 5 bases and J by 0 bases, 10 bases remained unmatched. CDR1 and CDR2 (germline): LGHNA, YSLEER. The CDR3 is made up of 19 amino acids. The CDR3 sequence is CASSSTLAGAFSGANVLTF. CDR3 nucleotides: TGCGCCAGCAGCTCCACTCTAGCGGGGGCCTTCTCTGGGGCCAACGTCCTGACTTTC.

The V gene is TRBV7-2, the J gene TRBJ2-1; the D gene is possibly TRBD2 (6 bases). Deletions cut 5 bases from V and 9 bases from J, with 20 bases between. Germline lookup yields CDR1 SGHTA and CDR2 FQGNSA. The CDR3 has 15 amino acids. CDR3 protein: CASSPNTGQGGEQFF. The CDR3 nucleotides read TGTGCCAGCAGCCCCAACACGGGGCAGGGAGGTGAGCAGTTCTTC.

This clone was seen only once. The chain links TRBV27 to TRBJ1-1, with TRBD1 identical over 10 bases. Losses at the gene ends were 4 bases for V and 6 bases for J; bases not matched to a gene: 8. The length of the CDR3 is 15 residues. The V gene's germline CDR1 is MNHEY and CDR2 SMNVEV (reference sequence). This chain's CDR3 is CASSSTGTGDPEAFF. The CDR3 DNA follows: TGTGCCAGCAGTTCAACCGGGACAGGGGATCCTGAAGCTTTCTTT.

The chain employs TRBV30 and TRBJ1-6, with TRBD1 identical over 7 bases. The germline CDR1 and CDR2 sequences are GTSNPN and SVGIG (reference sequence). CDR3 length: 14 residues. The V gene end was trimmed by 0 bases and the J gene end by 9 bases; junction bases not matched to a gene: 5. The CDR3 coding sequence is TGTGCCTGGAGTGTACGTCAGGGGGGTTCACCCCTCCACTTT. This encodes CAWSVRQGGSPLHF. Filled out from reference TRBV30 and TRBJ1-6, the complete variable domain reads SQTIHQWPATLVQPVGSPLSLECTVEGTSNPNLYWYRQAAGRGLQLLFYSVGIGQISSEVPQNLSASRPQDRQFILSSKKLLLSDSGFYLCAWSVRQGGSPLHFGNGTRLTVT.

The rearrangement uses TRBV4-2 and TRBJ2-3, with 9 bases matching TRBD2. Germline assignment: CDR1 LGHNA and CDR2 YNFKEQ. V shed 0 bases and J 3 bases; nucleotides not matched to a gene: 13. The CDR3 runs 19 residues. The CDR3 DNA reads TGTGCCAGCAGCCAAGATCTATCCGGGCGGGGGGGCCCTACAGATACGCAGTATTTT. Residues: CASSQDLSGRGGPTDTQYF.

In nucleotides, the CDR3 is TGTGCCAGCAGTCATGACAGGGCAGAGCAGCCCCAGCATTTT. Its translation: CASSHDRAEQPQHF. The chain is built from TRBV6-1 and TRBJ1-5; 7 nucleotides match TRBD1. The V and J ends lost 5 bases and 7 bases, in that order; junction bases with no gene match: 8. The CDR3 is 14 amino acids. Germline assignment: CDR1 MNHNS and CDR2 SASEGT.

This chain joins TRBV6-5 and TRBJ2-7; 10 positions agree with TRBD1. J lost 3 bases, V lost 5 bases, and 7 bases had no gene match. Germline CDR1 is MNHEY and CDR2 is SVGAGI. The CDR3 is 15 residues long. The CDR3 coding sequence is TGTGCCAGCAGTCCCCGGGACAGGGGACGCTACGAGCAGTACTTC. Amino acids: CASSPRDRGRYEQYF.